This T cell receptor beta chain was captured in a study of regulatory T cells in long-lasting Graves disease. The time point: persistent/refractory GD, antithyroid drugs over 5 years with positive TRAb. RNA extracted from PBMCs served as the sequencing template. This clonotype was seen a handful of times. No antigen is known for it. Study-level findings and limits: Reduced TCR diversity was observed in persistent Graves' patients versus newly diagnosed patients. Thyroid tissue was not studied; only peripheral blood was. Whereas 966 public clonotypes were shared by new patients, persistent patients shared more, at roughly 3,000.

CDR3-region Arm-PCR and iRepertoire HTBI primers produced the TCR beta libraries. In the original workflow: Gene usage covered about 60 TRBV and 11 to 15 TRBJ segments. TCRdb ran MiXCR on the multiplex PCR reads and lists one entry per CDR3 protein. In this record, the V and J calls reflect TCRdb's handling and not the investigators' own analysis. The sample has hundreds of thousands of distinct CDR3 sequences; around 20% are singletons. This CDR3 comprises 11 residues. J gave up 10 bases and V 6 bases, and 3 bases lay outside the gene matches. CDR1 is LNHDA and CDR2 is SQIVND in the germline V gene (reference sequence).

The chain links TRBV19 to TRBJ1-1; 9 nucleotides align to TRBD1. The sample was peripheral blood mononuclear cells (PBMCs), taken when the disease was refractory, from a patient treated with antithyroid drugs. This receptor was taken from a female donor with Graves disease. The CDR3 DNA follows: TGTGCCAGTAGCGGGACAGGGCGAGCTTTCTTT. This translates into CASSGTGRAFF.